The rows below give T cell receptor beta chains drawn from one sample of a study of shared clonotypes between healthy human individuals. Only in-frame clones appear in the TCRdb table, and some are missing; sequencing was by immunoSEQ multiplex PCR. The sample holds roughly 400,000 clones; approximately 96% are singletons and the top ten take approximately 0.32%. Sequenced material: memory CD8+ T cells sorted from blood. The receptors come from a man aged 25 to 40 in good health. Each CDR3 is given with its conserved first and last residue. The D gene is left open where the match is weak. The listing skips clone size in some rows; elsewhere it reads once, few, many or a size class.

CDR3 length	clone size	D gene	V gene	J gene	CDR3 protein	CDR3 DNA
13	-	TRBD2	TRBV2	TRBJ2-1	CASTGTSLSEQFF	TGTGCCAGCACCGGGACTAGTCTAAGTGAGCAGTTCTTC
12	-	-	TRBV18	TRBJ1-1	CASSEGSTEAFF	TGTGCCAGCTCAGAGGGGAGCACTGAAGCTTTCTTT
14	once	-	TRBV7-9	TRBJ2-3	CASSLNAGEDTQYF	TGTGCCAGCAGCTTAAACGCAGGGGAAGATACGCAGTATTTT
14	-	-	TRBV6-1	TRBJ2-5	CASSETDTRVTQYF	TGTGCCAGCAGTGAAACAGACACCCGCGTGACCCAGTACTTC
13	-	-	TRBV7-9	TRBJ1-1	CAIANQKNTEAFF	TGTGCCATCGCAAATCAAAAAAACACTGAAGCTTTCTTT
13	-	-	TRBV7-6	TRBJ2-7	CASSPLAVYEQYF	TGTGCCAGCAGCCCACTAGCCGTCTACGAGCAGTACTTC
13	-	TRBD1	TRBV5-1	TRBJ1-1	CASYTTGDTEAFF	TGCGCCAGCTACACGACAGGGGACACTGAAGCTTTCTTT
15	-	-	TRBV5-1	TRBJ2-3	CASRRKALPPDTQYF	TGCGCCAGCAGGCGAAAGGCCCTCCCGCCAGATACGCAGTATTTT
14	-	-	TRBV5-6	TRBJ2-5	CASSQPRGRETQYF	TGTGCCAGCAGCCAACCGCGGGGGCGAGAGACCCAGTACTTC
14	once	-	TRBV15	TRBJ2-3	CATSRTVGADTQYF	TGTGCCACCAGCAGGACGGTCGGGGCAGATACGCAGTATTTT
16	-	-	TRBV18	TRBJ1-3	CASSPPGLNSGNTIYF	TGTGCCAGCTCACCACCCGGACTGAACTCTGGAAACACCATATATTTT
12	once	-	TRBV5-1	TRBJ1-6	CASSLGQAPLHF	TGCGCCAGCAGCTTGGGACAGGCACCCCTCCACTTT
12	-	-	TRBV5-1	TRBJ2-7	CASSLAGHEQYF	TGCGCCAGCAGCTTGGCAGGCCACGAGCAGTACTTC
17	-	TRBD2	TRBV14	TRBJ2-7	CASSQVVLAGDSYEQYF	TGTGCCAGCAGCCAAGTGGTACTAGCGGGAGATTCATACGAGCAGTACTTC
13	-	-	TRBV28	TRBJ2-7	CASSLPLAYEQYF	TGTGCCAGCAGTTTACCCCTGGCCTACGAGCAGTACTTC
12	-	-	TRBV2	TRBJ2-5	CASRILLETQYF	TGTGCCAGCAGAATTCTCCTAGAGACCCAGTACTTC